This T cell receptor beta chain was retrieved from a study of T cell responses to AZD1222 COVID-19 vaccine. Study-wide results and caveats: The donor group comprised mostly white British people and more females; the analysis possibly underestimated clonal diversity.

In the case of this clone: Its specificity is unknown.

TCRdb's table, derived via immunoSEQ multiplex PCR, lists solely in-frame clones and lacks some. The table lists 95,000 to 150,000 clones, roughly 92% of them singletons. Per germline, CDR1 SGDLS and CDR2 YYNGEE. The V end was cut by 2 bases, the J end by 8 bases, with 22 bases between. This CDR3 is built from 17 residues. The chain links TRBV9 to TRBJ2-2; the D gene is possibly TRBD1 (5 bases). The sequence was obtained from an adult in good health. The material was peripheral blood, obtained on day 0 of AZD1222 vaccination. The CDR3: CASSVAGYQITTGELFF. CDR3 in DNA: TGTGCCAGCAGCGTTGCAGGGTACCAGATTACAACGGGGGAGCTGTTTTTT.